This T cell receptor beta chain was recorded in a study of OX40 agonist ivuxolimab in advanced cancers. Study-level information: Three patients, one with hepatocellular carcinoma and two with cutaneous melanoma, responded partially. Study results and limitations: CD8+ T cells were the subset that, on average, had more expanded clones than CD4+. The investigators did not determine what antigen specificity the expanded peripheral T cells had. CD4+ and CD8+ blood T cells expanded clonally by week 6 at 0.1 to 3.0 mg/kg.

Concerning this clone itself: Its target is not known.

Sequencing used immunoSEQ multiplex PCR; TCRdb keeps in-frame clones, though not all of them. The sample shows some 80,000 clones, around 94% of them seen only once. This CDR3 contains 14 residues. In germline, CDR1 is MNHEY, CDR2 SVGAGI. Trimming took off 2 bases at V and 5 bases at J, with 10 bases between the two ends. The sequence derives from an adult with an advanced solid tumor such as melanoma, head and neck, liver or kidney cancer. This rearrangement joins TRBV6-5 to TRBJ2-1, with TRBD2 as a possible D gene (6 bases). The input for sequencing was CD4+ or CD8+ T cells sorted from blood, taken in a trial of the OX40 agonist ivuxolimab. The CDR3 bases are TGTGCCAGCAGTTACCTCCGGGGGAACAATGAGCAGTTCTTC. Its protein is CASSYLRGNNEQFF.